This TCR beta chain is drawn from a study of T-cell reconstitution after alpha-beta-depleted transplantation in children. The CDR3 covers 15 residues. Between the trimmed V and J ends, which lost 5 bases and 8 bases, there was a span of 21 bases. Germline CDR1 SGHVS, CDR2 FQNEAQ. This clonotype was detected ten times or more. Unique molecular identifiers were incorporated when the TCRbeta library was constructed. TCRdb itself ran the PCR reads through MiXCR, one entry per CDR3 protein. The table lists tens of thousands of distinct CDR3 sequences, 6% to 8% of them singletons. This clonotype originated in a human donor who donated a stem cell graft to a child with acute lymphoblastic leukemia. The chain carries TRBV7-8 and TRBJ1-2; D gene ambiguous. Sequencing was performed on PBMCs from the stem cell graft donor, taken from the stem cell graft. Here the CDR3 DNA reads TGTGCCAGCAGCCCCGAGAACCCGGGGTTAGGCGGCTACACCTTC. Its protein is CASSPENPGLGGYTF.